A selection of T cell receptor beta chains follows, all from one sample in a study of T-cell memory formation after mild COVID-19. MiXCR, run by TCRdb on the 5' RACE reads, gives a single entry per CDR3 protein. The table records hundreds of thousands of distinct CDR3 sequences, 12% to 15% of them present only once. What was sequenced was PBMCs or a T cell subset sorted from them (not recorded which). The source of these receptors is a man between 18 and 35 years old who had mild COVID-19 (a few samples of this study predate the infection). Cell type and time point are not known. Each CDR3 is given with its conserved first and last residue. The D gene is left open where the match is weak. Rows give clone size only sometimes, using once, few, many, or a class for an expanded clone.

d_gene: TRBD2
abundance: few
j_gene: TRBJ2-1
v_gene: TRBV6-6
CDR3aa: CASLSSGGAREQFF
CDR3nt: TGTGCCAGCCTCTCTAGCGGGGGGGCGCGGGAGCAGTTCTTC

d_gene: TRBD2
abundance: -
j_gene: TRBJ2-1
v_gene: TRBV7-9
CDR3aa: CASSSPGGPYNEQFF
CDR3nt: TGTGCCAGCAGTTCTCCGGGGGGTCCCTACAATGAGCAGTTCTTC

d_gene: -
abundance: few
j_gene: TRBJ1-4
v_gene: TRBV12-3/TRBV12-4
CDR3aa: CASSFGVYGEEEKLFF
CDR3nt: TGTGCCAGCAGTTTCGGGGTATACGGGGAAGAGGAAAAACTGTTTTTT

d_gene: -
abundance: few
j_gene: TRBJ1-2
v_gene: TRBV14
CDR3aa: CASSQDRAYGYTF
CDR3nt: TGTGCCAGCAGCCAAGATCGGGCCTATGGCTACACCTTC

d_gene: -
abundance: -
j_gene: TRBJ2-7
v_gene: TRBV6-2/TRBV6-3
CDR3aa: CASSGATEQYF
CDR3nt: TGTGCCAGCAGTGGGGCCACCGAGCAGTACTTC

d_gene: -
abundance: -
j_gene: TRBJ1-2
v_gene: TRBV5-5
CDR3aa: CASSQTLYGYTF
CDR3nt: TGTGCCAGCAGCCAGACACTCTATGGCTACACCTTC

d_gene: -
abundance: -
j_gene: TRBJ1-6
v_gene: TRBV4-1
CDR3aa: CASRQVGGFYNSPLHF
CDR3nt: TGCGCCAGCAGGCAAGTTGGAGGATTCTATAATTCACCCCTCCACTTT

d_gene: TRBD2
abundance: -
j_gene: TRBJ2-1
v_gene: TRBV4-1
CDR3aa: CASRGLASGEQFF
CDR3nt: TGCGCCAGCAGGGGACTAGCATCAGGGGAGCAGTTCTTC

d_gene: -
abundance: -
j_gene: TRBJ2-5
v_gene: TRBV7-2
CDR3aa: CASSYEGRWTQYF
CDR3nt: TGTGCCAGCAGCTACGAGGGGCGATGGACCCAGTACTTC

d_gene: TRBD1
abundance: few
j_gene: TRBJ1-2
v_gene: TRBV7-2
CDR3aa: CASSSQGATYGYTF
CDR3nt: TGTGCCAGCAGCTCACAGGGGGCCACTTATGGCTACACCTTC

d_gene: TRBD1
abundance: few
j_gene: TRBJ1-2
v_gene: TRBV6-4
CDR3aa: CASSDSTGGYGYTF
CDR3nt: TGTGCCAGCAGTGATTCGACAGGGGGCTATGGCTACACCTTC

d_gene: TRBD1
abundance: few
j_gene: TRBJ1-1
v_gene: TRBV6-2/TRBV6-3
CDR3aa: CASIKAGGTEAFF
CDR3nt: TGTGCCAGCATAAAGGCAGGGGGCACTGAAGCTTTCTTT

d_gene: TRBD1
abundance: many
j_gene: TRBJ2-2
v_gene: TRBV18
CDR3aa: CASSDRVNTGELFF
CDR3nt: TGTGCCAGCTCGGACAGGGTCAACACCGGGGAGCTGTTTTTT

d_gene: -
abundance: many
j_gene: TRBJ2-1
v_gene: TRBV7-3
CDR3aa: CASSRAGPSSYNEQFF
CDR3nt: TGTGCCAGCAGCCGGGCCGGACCTAGCTCCTACAATGAGCAGTTCTTC

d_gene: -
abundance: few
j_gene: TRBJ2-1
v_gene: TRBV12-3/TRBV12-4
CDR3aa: CASSSPGDLLTYNEQFF
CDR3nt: TGTGCCAGCAGTTCCCCTGGGGACCTGCTAACCTACAATGAGCAGTTCTTC

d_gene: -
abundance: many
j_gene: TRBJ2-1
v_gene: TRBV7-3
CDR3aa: CASSSTGNEQFF
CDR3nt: TGTGCCAGCAGTTCAACAGGGAATGAGCAGTTCTTC

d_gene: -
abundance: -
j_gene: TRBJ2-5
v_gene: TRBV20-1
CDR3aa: CSVSLRETQYF
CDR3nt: TGCAGTGTAAGCCTACGGGAGACCCAGTACTTC

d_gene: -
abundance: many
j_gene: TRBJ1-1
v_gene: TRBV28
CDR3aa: CASYRYMNTEAFF
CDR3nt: TGTGCCAGCTACAGGTATATGAACACTGAAGCTTTCTTT

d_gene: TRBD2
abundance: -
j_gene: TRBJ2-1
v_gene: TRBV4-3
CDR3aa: CASSQDLRRGGYNEQFF
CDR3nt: TGCGCCAGCAGCCAAGATCTCCGGCGGGGGGGTTACAATGAGCAGTTCTTC

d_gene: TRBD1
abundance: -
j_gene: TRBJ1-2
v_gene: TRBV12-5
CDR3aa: CASGRDRGSPYGYTF
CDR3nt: TGTGCTAGTGGTCGGGACAGGGGATCCCCCTATGGCTACACCTTC

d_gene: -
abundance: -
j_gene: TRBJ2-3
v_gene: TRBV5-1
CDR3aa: CASSAGTPSKDTQYF
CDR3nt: TGCGCCAGCAGTGCCGGGACCCCCTCGAAGGATACGCAGTATTTT

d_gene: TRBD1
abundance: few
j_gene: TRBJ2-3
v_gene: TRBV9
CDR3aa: CASSVTGGYGTDTQYF
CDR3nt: TGTGCCAGCAGCGTCACAGGGGGCTACGGCACAGATACGCAGTATTTT

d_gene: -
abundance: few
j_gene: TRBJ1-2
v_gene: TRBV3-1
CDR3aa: CASSQDPTGYGYTF
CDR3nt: TGTGCCAGCAGCCAAGATCCTACAGGGTACGGCTACACCTTC

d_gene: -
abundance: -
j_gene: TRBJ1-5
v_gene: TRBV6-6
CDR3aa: CASSYREWVGQPQHF
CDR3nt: TGTGCCAGCAGTTATCGGGAATGGGTCGGCCAGCCCCAGCATTTT

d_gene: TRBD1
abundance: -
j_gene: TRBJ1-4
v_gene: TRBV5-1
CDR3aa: CASSGGQVPEKLFF
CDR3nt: TGCGCCAGCAGCGGGGGACAGGTCCCTGAAAAACTGTTTTTT

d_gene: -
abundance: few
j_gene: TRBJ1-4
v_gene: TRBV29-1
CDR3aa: CSVEGGEKLFF
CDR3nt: TGCAGCGTTGAAGGAGGTGAAAAACTGTTTTTT

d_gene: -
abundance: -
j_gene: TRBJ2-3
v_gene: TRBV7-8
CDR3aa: CASSLGPATDTQYF
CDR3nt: TGTGCCAGCAGCTTAGGGCCAGCCACAGATACGCAGTATTTT

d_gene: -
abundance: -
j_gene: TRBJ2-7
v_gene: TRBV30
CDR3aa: CAWGGAGGRGEQYF
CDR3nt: TGTGCCTGGGGTGGGGCAGGAGGGCGAGGCGAGCAGTACTTC

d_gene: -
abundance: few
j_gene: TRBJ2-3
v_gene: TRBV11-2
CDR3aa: CASSHPTGRGSDTQYF
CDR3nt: TGTGCCAGCAGCCACCCCACAGGGAGAGGCTCAGATACGCAGTATTTT

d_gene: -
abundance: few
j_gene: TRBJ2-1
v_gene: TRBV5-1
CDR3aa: CASRPERVVGYNEQFF
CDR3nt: TGCGCCAGCAGACCAGAAAGGGTCGTAGGCTACAATGAGCAGTTCTTC

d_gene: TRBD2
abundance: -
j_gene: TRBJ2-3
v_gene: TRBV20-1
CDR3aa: CSASRASGDLDTQYF
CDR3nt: TGCAGTGCTAGTCGGGCTAGCGGGGACCTCGATACGCAGTATTTT

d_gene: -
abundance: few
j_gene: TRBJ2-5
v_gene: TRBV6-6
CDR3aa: CASSYSKRSGEETQYF
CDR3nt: TGTGCCAGCAGTTACTCGAAACGTTCAGGGGAAGAGACCCAGTACTTC

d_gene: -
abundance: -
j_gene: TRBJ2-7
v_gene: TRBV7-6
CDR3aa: CASSLTGESTYEQYF
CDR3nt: TGTGCCAGCAGCTTAACGGGGGAGTCGACCTACGAGCAGTACTTC

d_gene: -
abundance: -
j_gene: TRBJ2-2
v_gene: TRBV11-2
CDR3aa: CASSPYGGENTGELFF
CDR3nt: TGTGCCAGCAGCCCCTACGGGGGAGAGAACACCGGGGAGCTGTTTTTT

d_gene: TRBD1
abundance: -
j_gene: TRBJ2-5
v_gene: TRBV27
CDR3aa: CASSLYANRGTQYF
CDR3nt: TGTGCCAGCAGTTTATACGCAAACAGGGGAACCCAGTACTTC

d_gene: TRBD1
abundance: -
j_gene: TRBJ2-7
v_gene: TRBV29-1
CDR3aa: CSVGRGQGSYEQYF
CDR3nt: TGCAGCGTTGGTAGGGGACAGGGGTCCTACGAGCAGTACTTC

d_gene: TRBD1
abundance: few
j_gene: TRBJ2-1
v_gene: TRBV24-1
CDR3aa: CATSPTGGFDEQFF
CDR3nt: TGTGCCACCAGTCCGACAGGGGGCTTCGATGAGCAGTTCTTC

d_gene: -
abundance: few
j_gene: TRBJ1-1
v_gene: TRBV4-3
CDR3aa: CASSQATVNTEAFF
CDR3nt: TGCGCCAGCAGCCAAGCGACAGTGAACACTGAAGCTTTCTTT

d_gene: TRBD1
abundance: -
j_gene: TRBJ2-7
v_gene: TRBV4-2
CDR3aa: CASSQGGQGTYEQYF
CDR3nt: TGTGCCAGCAGCCAAGGGGGACAGGGAACGTACGAGCAGTACTTC

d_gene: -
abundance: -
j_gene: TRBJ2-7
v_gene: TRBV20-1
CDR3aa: CSAFPGPTYEQYF
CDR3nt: TGCAGTGCTTTCCCGGGACCCACCTACGAGCAGTACTTC

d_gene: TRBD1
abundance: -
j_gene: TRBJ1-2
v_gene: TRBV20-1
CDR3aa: CSALDREVGYTF
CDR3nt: TGCAGTGCCCTGGACAGGGAGGTTGGCTACACCTTC

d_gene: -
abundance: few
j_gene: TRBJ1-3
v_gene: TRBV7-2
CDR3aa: CASSLGHRVGNTIYF
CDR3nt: TGTGCCAGCAGCTTAGGGCACAGGGTCGGAAACACCATATATTTT